The sequence of this T cell receptor beta chain was determined in a study of CD8 T cells in ankylosing spondylitis. As regards this clonotype: Its antigen is currently unknown. This may stem from a read error, because a much larger clone lies one nucleotide away.

Each CDR3 protein gets one entry after TCRdb re-called the 5' RACE reads with MiXCR. The sample has tens of thousands of distinct CDR3 sequences, 4.5% to 6% seen once; the top ten hold more than 10%. The CDR3 is made up of 13 amino acids. The germline V gene encodes CDR1 LGHNA and CDR2 YNFKEQ. Trimming took 4 bases from V and 1 from J, leaving 7 bases between them. Study conclusions and caveats: Made up of about eight highly homologous variants, a TCR beta motif appeared characteristic of ankylosing spondylitis blood. Reports say disease-linked clones showed up significantly more in matched ankylosing spondylitis synovial fluid.

The specimen sequenced was blood, either unsorted or a sorted T cell fraction (not recorded which). The clonotype originates from a male donor with ankylosing spondylitis or in good health (not recorded which). The chain has TRBV4-2 and TRBJ2-5; D is uncertain. CDR3 sequence reads: CASSPRPQETQYF. The CDR3 bases are TGTGCCAGCAGCCCCCGGCCCCAAGAGACCCAGTACTTC.